This T cell receptor (beta chain) originates from a study of T cells in Graves' hyperthyroidism and ophthalmopathy. This clonotype was recorded at least ten times. The CDR3 regions of TCR beta were amplified from RNA transcripts. The study used the HTBI primer set for a first-round RT-PCR of the TCR CDR3. Via MiXCR, TCRdb re-called the multiplex PCR reads, giving one row per CDR3 protein. The table records approximately 410,000 distinct CDR3 sequences, about 15% of them present only once. The junction had 9 bases not matched to a gene; V was cut back by 5 bases and J by 3 bases. The germline gives CDR1 SGHAT, CDR2 FQNNGV. This CDR3 contains 15 residues. PBMCs were derived from 10 ml fresh peripheral blood.

The sequence derives from a man between 18 and 29 years old with Graves' ophthalmopathy. Sample: blood. The chain recombines TRBV11-2 with TRBJ1-2; 7 bases fit TRBD1. CDR3 residues: CASSPSDRIYYGYTF. CDR3 DNA: TGTGCCAGCAGCCCTTCGGACAGGATCTACTATGGCTACACCTTC.